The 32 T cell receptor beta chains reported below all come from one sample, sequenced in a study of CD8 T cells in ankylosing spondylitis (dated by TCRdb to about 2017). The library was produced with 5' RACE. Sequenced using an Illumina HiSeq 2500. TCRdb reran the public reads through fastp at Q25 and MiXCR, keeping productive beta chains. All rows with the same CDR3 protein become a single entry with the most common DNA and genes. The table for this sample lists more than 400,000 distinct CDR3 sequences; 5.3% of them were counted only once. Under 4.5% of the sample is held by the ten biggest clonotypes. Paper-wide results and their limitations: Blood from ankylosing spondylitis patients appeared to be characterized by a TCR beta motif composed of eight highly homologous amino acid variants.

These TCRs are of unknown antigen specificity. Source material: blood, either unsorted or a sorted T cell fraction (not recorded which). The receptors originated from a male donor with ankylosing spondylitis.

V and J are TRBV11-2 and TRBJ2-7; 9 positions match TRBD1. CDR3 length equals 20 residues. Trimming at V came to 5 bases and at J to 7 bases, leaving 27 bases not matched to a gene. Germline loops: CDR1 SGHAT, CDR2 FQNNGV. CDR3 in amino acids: CASSPIKFYSGTGMSREQYF. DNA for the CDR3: TGTGCCAGCAGCCCCATTAAATTTTACTCCGGGACAGGGATGTCTAGGGAGCAGTACTTC.

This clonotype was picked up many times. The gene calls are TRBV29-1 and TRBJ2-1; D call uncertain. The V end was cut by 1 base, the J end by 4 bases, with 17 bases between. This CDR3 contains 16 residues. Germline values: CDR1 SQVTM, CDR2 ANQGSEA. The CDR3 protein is CSVEAQQVIRYNEQFF. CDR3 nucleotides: TGCAGCGTTGAAGCGCAGCAGGTAATCCGTTACAATGAGCAGTTCTTC.

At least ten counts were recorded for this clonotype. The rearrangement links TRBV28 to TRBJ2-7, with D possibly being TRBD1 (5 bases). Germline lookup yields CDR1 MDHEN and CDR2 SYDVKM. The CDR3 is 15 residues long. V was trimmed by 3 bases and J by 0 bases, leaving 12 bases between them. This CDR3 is CASSFRAGHSYEQYF. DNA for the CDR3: TGTGCCAGCAGTTTTAGGGCAGGACACTCCTACGAGCAGTACTTC.

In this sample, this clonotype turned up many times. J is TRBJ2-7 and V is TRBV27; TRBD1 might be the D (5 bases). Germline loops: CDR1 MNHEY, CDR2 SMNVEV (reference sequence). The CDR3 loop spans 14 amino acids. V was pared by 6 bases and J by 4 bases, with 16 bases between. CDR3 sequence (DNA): TGTGCCAGCAGAGATGCAGGGTCGCGATACGAGCAGTACTTC. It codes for CASRDAGSRYEQYF.

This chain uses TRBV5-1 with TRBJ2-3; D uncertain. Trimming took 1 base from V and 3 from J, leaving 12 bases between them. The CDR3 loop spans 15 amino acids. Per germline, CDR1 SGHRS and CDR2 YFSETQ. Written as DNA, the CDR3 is TGCGCCAGCAGCTTGCAGGTTTCCTTGACAGATACGCAGTATTTT. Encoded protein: CASSLQVSLTDTQYF.

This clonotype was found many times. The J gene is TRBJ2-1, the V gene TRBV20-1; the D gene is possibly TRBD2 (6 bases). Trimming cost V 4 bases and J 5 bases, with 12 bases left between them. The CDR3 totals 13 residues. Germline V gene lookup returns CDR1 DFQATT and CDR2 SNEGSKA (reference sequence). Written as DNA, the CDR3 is TGCAGTGCTAATGGGGACTGGGACAATGAGCAGTTCTTC. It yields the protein CSANGDWDNEQFF.

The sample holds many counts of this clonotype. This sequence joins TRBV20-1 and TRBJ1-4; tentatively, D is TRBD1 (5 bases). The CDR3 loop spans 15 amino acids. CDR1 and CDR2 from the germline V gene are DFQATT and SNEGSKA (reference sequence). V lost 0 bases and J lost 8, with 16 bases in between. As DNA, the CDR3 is TGCAGTGCTAGAGATTATGCCGGGGACGGGGAAAAACTGTTTTTT. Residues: CSARDYAGDGEKLFF.

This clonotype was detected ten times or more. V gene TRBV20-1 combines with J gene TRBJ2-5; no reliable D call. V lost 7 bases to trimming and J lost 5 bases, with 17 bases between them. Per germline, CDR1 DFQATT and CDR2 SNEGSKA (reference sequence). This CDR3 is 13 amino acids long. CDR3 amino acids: CSVLAGPGETQYF. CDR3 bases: TGCAGTGTGTTGGCCGGGCCCGGGGAGACCCAGTACTTC.

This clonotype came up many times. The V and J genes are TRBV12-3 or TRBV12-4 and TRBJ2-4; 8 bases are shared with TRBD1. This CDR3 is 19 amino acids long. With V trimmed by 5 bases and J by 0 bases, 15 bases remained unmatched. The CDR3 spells CASSRQGLTVTLAKNIQYF. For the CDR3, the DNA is TGTGCCAGCAGTCGACAGGGGCTTACCGTTACTCTAGCCAAAAACATTCAGTACTTC.

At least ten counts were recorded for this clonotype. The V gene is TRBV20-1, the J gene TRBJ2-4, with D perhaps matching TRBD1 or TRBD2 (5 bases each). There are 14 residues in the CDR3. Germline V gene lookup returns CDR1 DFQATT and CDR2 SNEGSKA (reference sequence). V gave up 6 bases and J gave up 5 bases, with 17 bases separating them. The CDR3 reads CSAHPGTYQNIQYF. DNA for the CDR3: TGCAGTGCGCACCCCGGGACCTACCAAAACATTCAGTACTTC.

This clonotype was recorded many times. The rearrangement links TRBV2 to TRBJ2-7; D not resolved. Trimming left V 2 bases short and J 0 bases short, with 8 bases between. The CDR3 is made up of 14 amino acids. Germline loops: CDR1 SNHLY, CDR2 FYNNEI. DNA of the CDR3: TGTGCCAGCAGTGAATCCCGGACCTCCTACGAGCAGTACTTC. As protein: CASSESRTSYEQYF.

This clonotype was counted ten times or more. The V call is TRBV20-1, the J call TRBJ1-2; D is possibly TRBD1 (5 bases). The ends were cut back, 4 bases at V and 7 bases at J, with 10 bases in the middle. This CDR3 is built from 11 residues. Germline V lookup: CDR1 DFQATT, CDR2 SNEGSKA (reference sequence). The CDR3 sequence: CSATAGGGYTF. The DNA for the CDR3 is TGCAGTGCTACGGCTGGGGGTGGCTACACCTTC.

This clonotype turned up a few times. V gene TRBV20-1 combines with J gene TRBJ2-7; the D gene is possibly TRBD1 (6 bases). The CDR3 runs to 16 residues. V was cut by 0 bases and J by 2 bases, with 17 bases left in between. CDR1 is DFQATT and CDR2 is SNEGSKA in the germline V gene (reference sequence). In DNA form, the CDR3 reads TGCAGTGCTAGAGATTTCAGGGGAGACCTTACCTACGAGCAGTACTTC. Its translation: CSARDFRGDLTYEQYF.

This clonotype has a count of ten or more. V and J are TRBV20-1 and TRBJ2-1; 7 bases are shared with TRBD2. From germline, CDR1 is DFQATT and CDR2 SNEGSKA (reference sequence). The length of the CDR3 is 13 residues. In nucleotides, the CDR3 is TGCAGGCCCAGGACTAGCTCCTACAATGAGCAGTTCTTC. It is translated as CRPRTSSYNEQFF.

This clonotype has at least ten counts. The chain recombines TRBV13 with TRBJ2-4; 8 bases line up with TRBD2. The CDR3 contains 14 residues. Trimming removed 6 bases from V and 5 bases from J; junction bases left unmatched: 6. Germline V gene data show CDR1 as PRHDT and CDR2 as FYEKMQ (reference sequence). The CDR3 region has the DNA TGTGCCAGCAGAAATAGCGGGGCTGAAAACATTCAGTACTTC. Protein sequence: CASRNSGAENIQYF. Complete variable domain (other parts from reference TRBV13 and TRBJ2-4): AAGVIQSPRHLIKEKRETATLKCYPIPRHDTVYWYQQGPGQDPQFLISFYEKMQSDKGSIPDRFSAQQFSDYHSELNMSSLELGDSALYFCASRNSGAENIQYFGAGTRLSVL.

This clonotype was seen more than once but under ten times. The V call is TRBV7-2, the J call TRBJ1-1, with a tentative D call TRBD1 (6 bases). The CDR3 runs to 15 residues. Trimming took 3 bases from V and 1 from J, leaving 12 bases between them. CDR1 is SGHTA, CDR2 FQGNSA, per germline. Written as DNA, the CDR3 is TGTGCCAGCAGCTTTAGTGGGGACAAGAACACTGAAGCTTTCTTT. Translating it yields CASSFSGDKNTEAFF.

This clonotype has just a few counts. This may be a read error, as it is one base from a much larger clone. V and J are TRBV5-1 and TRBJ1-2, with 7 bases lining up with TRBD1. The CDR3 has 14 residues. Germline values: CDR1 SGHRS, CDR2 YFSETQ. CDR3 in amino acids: CASRLATGAYGYIF. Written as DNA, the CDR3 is TGCGCCAGCAGGTTAGCAACAGGGGCCTATGGCTACATCTTC.

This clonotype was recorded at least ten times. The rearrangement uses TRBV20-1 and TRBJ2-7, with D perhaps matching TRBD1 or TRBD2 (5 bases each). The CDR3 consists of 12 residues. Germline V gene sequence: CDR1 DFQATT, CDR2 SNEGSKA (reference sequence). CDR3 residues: CGAARATNEQYF. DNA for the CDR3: TGCGGAGCGGCCAGGGCGACTAACGAGCAGTACTTC.

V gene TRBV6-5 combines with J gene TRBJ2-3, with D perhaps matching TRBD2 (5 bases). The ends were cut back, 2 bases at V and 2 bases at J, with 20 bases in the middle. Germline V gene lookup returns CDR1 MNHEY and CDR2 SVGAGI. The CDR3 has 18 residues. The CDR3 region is CASSYRKQPLRVTDTQYF. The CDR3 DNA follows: TGTGCCAGCAGTTACCGGAAACAGCCTCTGAGGGTCACAGATACGCAGTATTTT.

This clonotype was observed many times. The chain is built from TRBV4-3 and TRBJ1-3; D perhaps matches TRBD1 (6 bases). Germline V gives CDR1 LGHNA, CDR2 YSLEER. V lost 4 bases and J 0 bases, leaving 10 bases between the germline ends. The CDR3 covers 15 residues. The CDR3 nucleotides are TGCGCCAGCAGCCGCACAGGGCTCTCTGGAAACACCATATATTTT. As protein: CASSRTGLSGNTIYF.

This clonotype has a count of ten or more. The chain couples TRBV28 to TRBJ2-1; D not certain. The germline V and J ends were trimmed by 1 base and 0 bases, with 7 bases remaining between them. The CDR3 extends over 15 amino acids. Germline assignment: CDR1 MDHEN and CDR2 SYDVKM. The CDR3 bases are TGTGCCAGCAGTTTATTGTCCAGCTCCTACAATGAGCAGTTCTTC. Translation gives CASSLLSSSYNEQFF.

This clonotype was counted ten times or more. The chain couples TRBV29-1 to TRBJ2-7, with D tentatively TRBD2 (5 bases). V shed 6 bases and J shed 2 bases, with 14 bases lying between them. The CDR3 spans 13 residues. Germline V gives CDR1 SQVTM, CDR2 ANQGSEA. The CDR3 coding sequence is TGCAGCGTCCCGGGCCCGGGGACCTACGAGCAGTACTTC. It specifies CSVPGPGTYEQYF.

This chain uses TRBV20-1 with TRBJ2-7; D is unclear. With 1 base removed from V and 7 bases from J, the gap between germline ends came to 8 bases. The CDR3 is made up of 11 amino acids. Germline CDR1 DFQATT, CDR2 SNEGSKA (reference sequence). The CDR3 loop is CSARVTEEQYF. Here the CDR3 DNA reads TGCAGTGCTAGAGTCACGGAGGAGCAGTACTTC.

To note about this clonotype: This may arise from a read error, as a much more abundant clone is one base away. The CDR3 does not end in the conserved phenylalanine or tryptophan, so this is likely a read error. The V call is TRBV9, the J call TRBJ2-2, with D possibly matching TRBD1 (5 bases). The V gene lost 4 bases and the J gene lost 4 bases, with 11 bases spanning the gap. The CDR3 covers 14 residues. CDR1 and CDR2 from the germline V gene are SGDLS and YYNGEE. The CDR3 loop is CASSNPRGTGELFL. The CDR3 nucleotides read TGTGCCAGCAGCAATCCAAGGGGCACCGGGGAGCTGTTTCTT.

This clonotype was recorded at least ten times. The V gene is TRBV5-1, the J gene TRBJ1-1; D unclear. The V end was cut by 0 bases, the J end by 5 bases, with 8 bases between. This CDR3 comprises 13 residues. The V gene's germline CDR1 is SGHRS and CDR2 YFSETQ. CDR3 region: CASSLVSGTEAFF. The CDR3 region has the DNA TGCGCCAGCAGCTTGGTGTCGGGGACTGAAGCTTTCTTT.

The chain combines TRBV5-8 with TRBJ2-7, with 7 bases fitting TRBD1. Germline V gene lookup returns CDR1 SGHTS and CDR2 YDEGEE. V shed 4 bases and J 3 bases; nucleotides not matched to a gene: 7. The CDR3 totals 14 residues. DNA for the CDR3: TGTGCCAGCAGCACCCGGGACAGCTTCTACGAGCAGTACTTC. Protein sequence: CASSTRDSFYEQYF. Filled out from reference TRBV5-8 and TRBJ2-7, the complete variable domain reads EAGVTQSPTHLIKTRGQQATLRCSPISGHTSVYWYQQALGLGLQFLLWYDEGEERNRGNFPPRFSGRQFPNYSSELNVNALELEDSALYLCASSTRDSFYEQYFGPGTRLTVT.

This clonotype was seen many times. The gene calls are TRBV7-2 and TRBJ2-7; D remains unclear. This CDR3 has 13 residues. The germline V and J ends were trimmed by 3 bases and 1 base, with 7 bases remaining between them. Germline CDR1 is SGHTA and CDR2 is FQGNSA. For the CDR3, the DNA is TGTGCCAGCAGCTTCACGAATTCCTACGAGCAGTACTTC. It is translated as CASSFTNSYEQYF.

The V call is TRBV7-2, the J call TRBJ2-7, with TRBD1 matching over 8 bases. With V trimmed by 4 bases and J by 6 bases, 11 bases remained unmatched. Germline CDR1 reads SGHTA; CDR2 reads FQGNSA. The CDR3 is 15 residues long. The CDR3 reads CASSSRPGTGTEQYF. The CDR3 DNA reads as TGTGCCAGCAGCTCCCGTCCCGGGACAGGTACCGAGCAGTACTTC.

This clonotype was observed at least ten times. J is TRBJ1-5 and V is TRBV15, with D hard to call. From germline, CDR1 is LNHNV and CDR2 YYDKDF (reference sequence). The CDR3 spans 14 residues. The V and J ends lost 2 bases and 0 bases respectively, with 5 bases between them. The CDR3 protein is CATSRTDSNQPQHF. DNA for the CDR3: TGTGCCACCAGCAGAACAGATAGCAATCAGCCCCAGCATTTT.

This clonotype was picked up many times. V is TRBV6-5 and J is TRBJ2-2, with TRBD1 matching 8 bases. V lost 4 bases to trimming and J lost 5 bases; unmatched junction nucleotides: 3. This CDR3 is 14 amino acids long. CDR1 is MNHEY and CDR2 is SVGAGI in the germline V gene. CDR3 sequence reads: CASSSRQGTGELFF. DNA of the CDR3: TGTGCCAGCAGTTCACGACAGGGGACCGGGGAGCTGTTTTTT.

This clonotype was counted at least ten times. CDR3 residues: CSAGAGSYTEAFF. The CDR3 DNA follows: TGCAGTGCTGGGGCGGGGAGCTACACTGAAGCTTTCTTT. The chain recombines TRBV20-1 with TRBJ1-1; possible D gene TRBD1, 5 bases. Germline V gene sequence: CDR1 DFQATT, CDR2 SNEGSKA (reference sequence). The CDR3 runs 13 residues. V gave up 5 bases and J gave up 3 bases, with 13 bases separating them.

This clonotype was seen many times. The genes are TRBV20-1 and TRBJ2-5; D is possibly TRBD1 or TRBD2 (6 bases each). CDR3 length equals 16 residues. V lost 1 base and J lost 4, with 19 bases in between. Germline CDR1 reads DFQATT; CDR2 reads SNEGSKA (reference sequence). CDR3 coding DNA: TGCAGTGCTAGAGTGCCCGGGGTCAGGGGACTAGAGACCCAGTACTTC. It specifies CSARVPGVRGLETQYF.